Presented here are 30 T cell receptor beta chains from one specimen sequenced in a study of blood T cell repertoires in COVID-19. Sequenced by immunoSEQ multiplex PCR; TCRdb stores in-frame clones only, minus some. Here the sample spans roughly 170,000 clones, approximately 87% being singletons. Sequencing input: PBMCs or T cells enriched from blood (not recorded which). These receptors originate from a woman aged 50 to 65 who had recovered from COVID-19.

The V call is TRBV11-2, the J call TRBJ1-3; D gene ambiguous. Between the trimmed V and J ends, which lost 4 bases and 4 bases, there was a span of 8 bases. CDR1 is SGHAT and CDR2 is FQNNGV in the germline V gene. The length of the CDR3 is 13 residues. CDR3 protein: CASSSDWGNTIYF. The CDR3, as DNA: TGTGCCAGCAGCTCCGACTGGGGAAACACCATATATTTT.

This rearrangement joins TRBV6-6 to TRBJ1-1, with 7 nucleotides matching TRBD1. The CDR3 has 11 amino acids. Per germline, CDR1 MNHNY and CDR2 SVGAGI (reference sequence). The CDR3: CGGGSGTEAFF. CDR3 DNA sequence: TGTGGAGGGGGCTCGGGCACTGAAGCTTTCTTT.

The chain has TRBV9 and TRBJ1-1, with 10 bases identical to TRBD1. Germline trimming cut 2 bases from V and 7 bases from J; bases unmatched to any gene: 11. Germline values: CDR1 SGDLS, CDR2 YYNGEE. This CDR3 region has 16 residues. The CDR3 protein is CASSVQGPGQGDEAFF. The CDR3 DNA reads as TGTGCCAGCAGCGTCCAAGGTCCCGGACAGGGGGATGAAGCTTTCTTT.

Here the CDR3 DNA reads TGTGCCAGCAGCCAAGAATACAGGGCAAGTTCACCCCTCCACTTT. Translation gives CASSQEYRASSPLHF. This chain links TRBV4-2 with TRBJ1-6; perhaps TRBD1 as D (6 bases). Trimming left V 0 bases short and J 9 bases short, with 12 bases between. The CDR3 has 15 amino acids. Germline CDR1 reads LGHNA; CDR2 reads YNFKEQ.

This CDR3 is CATKPGGLSSGANVLTF. In nucleotides, the CDR3 is TGTGCCACCAAGCCGGGGGGGTTGAGCTCTGGGGCCAACGTCCTGACTTTC. The chain combines TRBV15 with TRBJ2-6; TRBD2 matches 8 bases. The V and J ends lost 7 bases and 0 bases, in that order; junction bases with no gene match: 8. This CDR3 comprises 17 residues. Per germline, CDR1 LNHNV and CDR2 YYDKDF (reference sequence).

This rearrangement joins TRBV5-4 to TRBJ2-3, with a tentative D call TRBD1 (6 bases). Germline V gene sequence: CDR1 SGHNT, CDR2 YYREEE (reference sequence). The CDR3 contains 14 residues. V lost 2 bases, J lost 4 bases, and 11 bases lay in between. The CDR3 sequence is CASSFVGAADTQYF. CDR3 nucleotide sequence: TGTGCCAGCAGCTTCGTGGGGGCCGCAGATACGCAGTATTTT.

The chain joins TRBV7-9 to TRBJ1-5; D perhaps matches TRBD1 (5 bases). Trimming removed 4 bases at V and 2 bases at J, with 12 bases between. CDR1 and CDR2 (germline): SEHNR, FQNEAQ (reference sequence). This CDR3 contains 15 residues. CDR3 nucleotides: TGTGCCAGCAGCTACGGAGCGGGGGGCAATCAGCCCCAGCATTTT. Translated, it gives CASSYGAGGNQPQHF.

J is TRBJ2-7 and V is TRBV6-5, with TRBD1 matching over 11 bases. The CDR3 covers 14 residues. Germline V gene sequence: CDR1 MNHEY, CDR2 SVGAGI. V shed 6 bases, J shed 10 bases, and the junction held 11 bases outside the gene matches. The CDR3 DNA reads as TGTGCCAGCAGGAAGGGACAGGGGGTGACGAATCAGTACGTC. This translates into CASRKGQGVTNQYV.

CDR3 loop: CASSWEAEEKLFF. The DNA for the CDR3 is TGTGCCAGCAGCTGGGAAGCGGAGGAAAAACTGTTTTTT. V is TRBV7-9 and J is TRBJ1-4, with D hard to call. The CDR3 has 13 amino acids. CDR1 is SEHNR and CDR2 is FQNEAQ in the germline V gene (reference sequence). Trimming took 4 bases from V and 8 from J, leaving 11 bases between them.

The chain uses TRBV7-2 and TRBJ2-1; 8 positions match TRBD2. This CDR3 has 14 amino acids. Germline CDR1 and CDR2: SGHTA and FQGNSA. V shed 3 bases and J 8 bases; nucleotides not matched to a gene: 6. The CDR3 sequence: CASSFRRGEDEQFF. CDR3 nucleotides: TGTGCCAGCAGCTTCAGGCGGGGGGAAGATGAGCAGTTCTTC.

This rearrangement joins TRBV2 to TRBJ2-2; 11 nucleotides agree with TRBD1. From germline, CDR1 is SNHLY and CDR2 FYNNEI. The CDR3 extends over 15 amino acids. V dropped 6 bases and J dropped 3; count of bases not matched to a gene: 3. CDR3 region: CASSRDRGYTGELFF. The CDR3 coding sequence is TGTGCCAGCAGCCGGGACAGGGGGTACACCGGGGAGCTGTTTTTT.

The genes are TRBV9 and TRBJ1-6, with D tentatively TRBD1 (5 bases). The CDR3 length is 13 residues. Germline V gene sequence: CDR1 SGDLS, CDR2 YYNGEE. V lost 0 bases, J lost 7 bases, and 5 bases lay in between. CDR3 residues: CASSVAGNSPLHF. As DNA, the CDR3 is TGTGCCAGCAGCGTAGCAGGGAATTCACCCCTCCACTTT.

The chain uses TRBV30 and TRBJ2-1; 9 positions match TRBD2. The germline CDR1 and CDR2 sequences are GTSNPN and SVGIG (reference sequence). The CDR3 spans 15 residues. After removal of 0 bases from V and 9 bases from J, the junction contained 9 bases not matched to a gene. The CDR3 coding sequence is TGTGCCTGGAGTGTACGGTTAGCGGGAGTAGGTGAGCAGTTCTTC. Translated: CAWSVRLAGVGEQFF.

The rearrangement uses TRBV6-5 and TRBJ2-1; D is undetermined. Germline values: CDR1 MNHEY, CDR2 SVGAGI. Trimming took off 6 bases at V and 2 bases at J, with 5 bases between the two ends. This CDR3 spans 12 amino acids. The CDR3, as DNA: TGTGCCAGCAGAAGCGCCTACAATGAGCAGTTCTTC. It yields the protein CASRSAYNEQFF.

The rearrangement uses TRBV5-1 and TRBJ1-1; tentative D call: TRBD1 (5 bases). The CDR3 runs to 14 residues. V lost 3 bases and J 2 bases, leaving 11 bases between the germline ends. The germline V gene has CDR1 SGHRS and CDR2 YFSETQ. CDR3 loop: CASSWKTDNTEAFF. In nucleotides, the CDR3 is TGCGCCAGCAGCTGGAAGACAGACAACACTGAAGCTTTCTTT.

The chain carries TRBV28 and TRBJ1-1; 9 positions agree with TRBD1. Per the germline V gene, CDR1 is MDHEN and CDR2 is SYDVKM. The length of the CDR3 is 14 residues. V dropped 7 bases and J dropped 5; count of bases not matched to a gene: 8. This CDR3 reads CASKVQGARTEAFF. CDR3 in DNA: TGTGCCAGCAAAGTACAGGGGGCGCGGACTGAAGCTTTCTTT.

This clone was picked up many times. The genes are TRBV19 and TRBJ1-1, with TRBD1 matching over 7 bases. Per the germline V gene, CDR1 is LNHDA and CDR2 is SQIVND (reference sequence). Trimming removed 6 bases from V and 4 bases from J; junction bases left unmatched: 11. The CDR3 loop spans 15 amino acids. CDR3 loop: CASSRFSGGSTEAFF. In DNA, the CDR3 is TGTGCCAGTAGCCGCTTCTCAGGGGGGAGCACTGAAGCTTTCTTT. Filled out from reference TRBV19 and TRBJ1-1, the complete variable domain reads DGGITQSPKYLFRKEGQNVTLSCEQNLNHDAMYWYRQDPGQGLRLIYYSQIVNDFQKGDIAEGYSVSREKKESFPLTVTSAQKNPTAFYLCASSRFSGGSTEAFFGQGTRLTVV.

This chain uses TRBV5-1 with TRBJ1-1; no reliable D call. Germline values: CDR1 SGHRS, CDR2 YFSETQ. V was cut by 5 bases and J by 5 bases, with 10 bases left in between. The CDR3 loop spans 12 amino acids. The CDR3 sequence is CASRWGETEAFF. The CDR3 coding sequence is TGCGCCAGCAGATGGGGAGAGACTGAAGCTTTCTTT. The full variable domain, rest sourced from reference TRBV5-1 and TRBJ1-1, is KAGVTQTPRYLIKTRGQQVTLSCSPISGHRSVSWYQQTPGQGLQFLFEYFSETQRNKGNFPGRFSGRQFSNSRSEMNVSTLELGDSALYLCASRWGETEAFFGQGTRLTVV.

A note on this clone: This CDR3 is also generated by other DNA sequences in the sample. The CDR3 DNA reads TGTGCCAGCAGCCCGAGTGGGGGGTCGGACACTGAAGCTTTCTTT. Protein product: CASSPSGGSDTEAFF. V is TRBV7-9 and J is TRBJ1-1; a possible D gene is TRBD1 (5 bases). From germline, CDR1 is SEHNR and CDR2 FQNEAQ (reference sequence). Trimming took off 5 bases at V and 3 bases at J, with 16 bases between the two ends. The CDR3 is 15 amino acids. The full variable domain, with the rest looked up from reference TRBV7-9 and TRBJ1-1, is DTGVSQNPRHKITKRGQNVTFRCDPISEHNRLYWYRQTLGQGPEFLTYFQNEAQLEKSRLLSDRFSAERPKGSFSTLEIQRTEQGDSAMYLCASSPSGGSDTEAFFGQGTRLTVV.

The CDR3 region is CASSFSQVNEKLFF. CDR3 coding DNA: TGTGCCAGCAGCTTTAGTCAGGTTAATGAAAAACTGTTTTTT. The chain recombines TRBV7-9 with TRBJ1-4; no clear D gene. The germline V and J ends were trimmed by 3 bases and 4 bases, with 9 bases remaining between them. Germline lookup yields CDR1 SEHNR and CDR2 FQNEAQ (reference sequence). CDR3 length: 14 amino acids.

The CDR3 protein is CASSQARDKSYNEQFF. DNA for the CDR3: TGCGCCAGCAGCCAAGCTCGGGATAAATCCTACAATGAGCAGTTCTTC. The J gene is TRBJ2-1, the V gene TRBV4-3, with a weak D call TRBD2 (5 bases). V was cut by 1 base and J by 1 base, with 11 bases left in between. This CDR3 contains 16 residues. Germline V gene lookup returns CDR1 LGHNA and CDR2 YSLEER.

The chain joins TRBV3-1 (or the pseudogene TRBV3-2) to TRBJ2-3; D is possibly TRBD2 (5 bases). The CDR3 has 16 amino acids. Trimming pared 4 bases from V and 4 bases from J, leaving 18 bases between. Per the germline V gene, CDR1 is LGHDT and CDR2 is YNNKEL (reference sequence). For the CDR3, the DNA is TGTGCCAGCAGCCTACCAGCCCCAGCGAGGGCAGATACGCAGTATTTT. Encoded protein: CASSLPAPARADTQYF.

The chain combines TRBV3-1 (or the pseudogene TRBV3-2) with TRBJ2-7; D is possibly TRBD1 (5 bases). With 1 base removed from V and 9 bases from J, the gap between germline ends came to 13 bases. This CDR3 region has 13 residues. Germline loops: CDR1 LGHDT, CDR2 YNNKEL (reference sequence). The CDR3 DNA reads TGTGCCAGCAGCCAAGCCCTACTGGGGCGGCAGTACGTC. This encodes CASSQALLGRQYV.

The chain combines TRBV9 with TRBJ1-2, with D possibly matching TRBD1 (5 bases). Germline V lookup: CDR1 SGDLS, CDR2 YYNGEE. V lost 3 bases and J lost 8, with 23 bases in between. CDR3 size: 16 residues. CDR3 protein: CASSAKSGTNKGGYTF. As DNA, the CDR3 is TGTGCCAGCAGCGCCAAGAGCGGGACGAACAAAGGGGGCTACACCTTC. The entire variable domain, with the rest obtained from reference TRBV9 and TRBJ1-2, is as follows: DSGVTQTPKHLITATGQRVTLRCSPRSGDLSVYWYQQSLDQGLQFLIQYYNGEERAKGNILERFSAQQFPDLHSELNLSSLELGDSALYFCASSAKSGTNKGGYTFGSGTRLTVV.

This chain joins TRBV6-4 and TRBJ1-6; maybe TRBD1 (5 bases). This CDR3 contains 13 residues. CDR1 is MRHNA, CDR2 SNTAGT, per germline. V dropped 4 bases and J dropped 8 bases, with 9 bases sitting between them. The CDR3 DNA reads TGTGCCAGCAGTGCCCGGGGGGATTCACCCCTCCACTTT. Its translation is CASSARGDSPLHF.

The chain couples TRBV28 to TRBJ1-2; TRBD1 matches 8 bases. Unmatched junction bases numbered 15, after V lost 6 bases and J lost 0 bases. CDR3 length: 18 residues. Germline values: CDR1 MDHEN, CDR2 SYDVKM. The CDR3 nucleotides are TGTGCCAGCAGCCAATCTCCCGGGACAGGCCAATCTAACTATGGCTACACCTTC. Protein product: CASSQSPGTGQSNYGYTF.

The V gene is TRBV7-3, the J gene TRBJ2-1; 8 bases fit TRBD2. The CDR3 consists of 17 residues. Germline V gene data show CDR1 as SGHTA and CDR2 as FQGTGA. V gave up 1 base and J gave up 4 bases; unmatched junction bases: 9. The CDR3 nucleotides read TGTGCCAGCAGCTTAATCCCGCGGGGGGACCGATACAATGAGCAGTTCTTC. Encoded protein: CASSLIPRGDRYNEQFF.

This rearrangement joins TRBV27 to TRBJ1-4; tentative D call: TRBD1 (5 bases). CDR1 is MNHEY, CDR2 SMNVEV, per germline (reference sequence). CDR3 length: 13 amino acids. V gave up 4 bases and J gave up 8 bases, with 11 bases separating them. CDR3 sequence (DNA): TGTGCCAGCAGTTCCAGGGTACGGGAAAAACTGTTTTTT. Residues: CASSSRVREKLFF.

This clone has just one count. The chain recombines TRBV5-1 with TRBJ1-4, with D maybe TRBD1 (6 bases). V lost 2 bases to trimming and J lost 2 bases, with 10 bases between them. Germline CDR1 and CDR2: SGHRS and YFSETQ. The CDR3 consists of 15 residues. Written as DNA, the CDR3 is TGCGCCAGCAGCTTAGGGACAACGACTAATGAAAAACTGTTTTTT. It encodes CASSLGTTTNEKLFF.

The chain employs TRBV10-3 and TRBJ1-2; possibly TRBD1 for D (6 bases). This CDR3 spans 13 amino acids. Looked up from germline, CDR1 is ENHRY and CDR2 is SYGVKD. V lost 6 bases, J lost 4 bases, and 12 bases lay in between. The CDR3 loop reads CAISWDIPYGYTF. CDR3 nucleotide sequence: TGTGCCATCAGCTGGGACATCCCCTATGGCTACACCTTC.